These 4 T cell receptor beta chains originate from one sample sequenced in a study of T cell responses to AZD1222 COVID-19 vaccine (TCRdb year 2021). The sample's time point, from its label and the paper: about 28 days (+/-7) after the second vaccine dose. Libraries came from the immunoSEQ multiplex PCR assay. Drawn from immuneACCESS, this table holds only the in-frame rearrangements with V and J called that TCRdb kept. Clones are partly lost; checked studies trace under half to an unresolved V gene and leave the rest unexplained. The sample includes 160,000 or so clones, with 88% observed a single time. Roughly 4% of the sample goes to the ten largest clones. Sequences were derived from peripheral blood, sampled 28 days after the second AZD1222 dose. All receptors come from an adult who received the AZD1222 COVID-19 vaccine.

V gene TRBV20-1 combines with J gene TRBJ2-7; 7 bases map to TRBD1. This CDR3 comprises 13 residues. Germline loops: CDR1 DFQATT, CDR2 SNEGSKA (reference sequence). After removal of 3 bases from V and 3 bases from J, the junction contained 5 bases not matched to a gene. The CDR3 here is CSASPGDSYEQYF. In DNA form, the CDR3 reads TGCAGTGCTAGTCCAGGGGACAGCTACGAGCAGTACTTC.

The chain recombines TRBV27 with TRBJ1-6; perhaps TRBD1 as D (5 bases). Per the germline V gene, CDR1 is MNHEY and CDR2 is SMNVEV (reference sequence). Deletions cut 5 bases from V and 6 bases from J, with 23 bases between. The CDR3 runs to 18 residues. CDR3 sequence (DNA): TGTGCCAGCAGTCTCAGGCTCGGGCAGGGCGCTGGTAATTCACCCCTCCACTTT. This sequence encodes CASSLRLGQGAGNSPLHF.

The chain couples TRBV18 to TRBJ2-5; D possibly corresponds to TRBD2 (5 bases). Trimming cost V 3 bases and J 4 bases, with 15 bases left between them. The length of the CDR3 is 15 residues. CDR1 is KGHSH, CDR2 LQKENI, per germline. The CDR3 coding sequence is TGTGCCAGCTCACCTCACCCGGGAACGCGAGAGACCCAGTACTTC. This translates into CASSPHPGTRETQYF. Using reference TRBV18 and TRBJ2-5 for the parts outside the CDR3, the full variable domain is NAGVMQNPRHLVRRRGQEARLRCSPMKGHSHVYWYRQLPEEGLKFMVYLQKENIIDESGMPKERFSAEFPKEGPSILRIQQVVRGDSAAYFCASSPHPGTRETQYFGPGTRLLVL.

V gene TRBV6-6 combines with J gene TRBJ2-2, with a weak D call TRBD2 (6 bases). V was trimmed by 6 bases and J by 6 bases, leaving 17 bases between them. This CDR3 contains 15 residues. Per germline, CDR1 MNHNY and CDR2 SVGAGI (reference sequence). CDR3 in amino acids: CASSSLSGWAGELFF. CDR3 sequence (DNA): TGTGCCAGCAGCTCACTCAGCGGGTGGGCCGGGGAGCTGTTTTTT.